This record looks at one T cell receptor beta chain sequence and its context. The target antigen is unknown. The data are from a study of cytotoxic CD8 clonotypes in ibrutinib-treated CLL. Study-level background: Response samples came after a median 12 months of treatment, range 6 to 36.

Study-wide results and caveats: In comparison with age-matched healthy donors, baseline clonality was higher and tracked circulating CD8+ T-cell counts. Stable or contracted on treatment, public clonotypes were also uncommon. Elevated clonality accompanied ibrutinib response, with a return toward baseline values at progression.

Clones were sequenced by immunoSEQ multiplex PCR, and TCRdb holds only the in-frame ones, with some missing. The table has approximately 330,000 clones, around four fifths seen once; the top ten hold 6.7%. Germline lookup yields CDR1 MNHEY and CDR2 SMNVEV (reference sequence). The CDR3 covers 15 residues. With 5 bases removed from V and 1 base from J, the gap between germline ends came to 14 bases. The specimen was PBMCs, collected before ibrutinib treatment. The sequence was collected from a human donor with chronic lymphocytic leukemia. The chain couples TRBV27 to TRBJ2-5; perhaps TRBD1 as D (6 bases). CDR3 loop: CASSGIGGAQETQYF. The CDR3 nucleotides read TGTGCCAGCAGTGGGATAGGGGGAGCCCAAGAGACCCAGTACTTC.